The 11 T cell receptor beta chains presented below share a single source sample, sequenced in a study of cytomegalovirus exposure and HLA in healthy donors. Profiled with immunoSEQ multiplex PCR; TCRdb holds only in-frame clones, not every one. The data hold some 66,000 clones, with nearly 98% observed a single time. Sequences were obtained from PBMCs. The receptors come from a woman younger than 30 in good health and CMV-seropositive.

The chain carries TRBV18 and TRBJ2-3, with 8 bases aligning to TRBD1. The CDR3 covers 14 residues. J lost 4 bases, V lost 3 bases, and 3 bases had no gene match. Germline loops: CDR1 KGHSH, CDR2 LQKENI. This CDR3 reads CASSPGQGADTQYF. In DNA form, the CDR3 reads TGTGCCAGCTCACCCGGACAGGGCGCAGATACGCAGTATTTT.

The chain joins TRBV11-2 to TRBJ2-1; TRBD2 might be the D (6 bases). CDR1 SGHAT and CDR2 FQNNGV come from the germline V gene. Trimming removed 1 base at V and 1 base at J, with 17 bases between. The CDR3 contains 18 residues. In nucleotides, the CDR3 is TGTGCCAGCAGCTTAGTCTTCGAGCGGGCCATATCCTACAATGAGCAGTTCTTC. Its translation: CASSLVFERAISYNEQFF.

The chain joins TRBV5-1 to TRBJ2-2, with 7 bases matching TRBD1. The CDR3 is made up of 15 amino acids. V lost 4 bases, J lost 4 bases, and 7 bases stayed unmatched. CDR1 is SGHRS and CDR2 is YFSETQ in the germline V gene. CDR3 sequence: CASSTSTGTTGELFF. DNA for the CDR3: TGCGCCAGCAGCACGTCGACAGGGACCACCGGGGAGCTGTTTTTT.

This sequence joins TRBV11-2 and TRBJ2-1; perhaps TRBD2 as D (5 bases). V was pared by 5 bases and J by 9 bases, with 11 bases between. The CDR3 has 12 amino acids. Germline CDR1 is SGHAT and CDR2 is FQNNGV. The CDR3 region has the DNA TGTGCCAGCAGCACCTTGAGGGCTGAGCAGTTCTTC. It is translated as CASSTLRAEQFF. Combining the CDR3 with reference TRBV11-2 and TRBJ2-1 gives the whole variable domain EAGVAQSPRYKIIEKRQSVAFWCNPISGHATLYWYQQILGQGPKLLIQFQNNGVVDDSQLPKDRFSAERLKGVDSTLKIQPAKLEDSAVYLCASSTLRAEQFFGPGTRLTVL.

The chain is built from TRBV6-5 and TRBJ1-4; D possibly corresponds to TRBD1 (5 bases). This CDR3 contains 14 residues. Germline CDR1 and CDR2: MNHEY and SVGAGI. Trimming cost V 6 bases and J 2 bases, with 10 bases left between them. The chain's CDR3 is CASSPGGTNEKLFF. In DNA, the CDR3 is TGTGCCAGCAGCCCGGGGGGTACTAATGAAAAACTGTTTTTT.

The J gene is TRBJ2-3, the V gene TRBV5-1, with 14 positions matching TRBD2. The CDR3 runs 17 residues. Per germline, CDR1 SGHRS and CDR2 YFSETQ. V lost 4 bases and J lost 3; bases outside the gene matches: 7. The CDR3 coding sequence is TGCGCCAGCAGCGTTGCGACTAGCGGGAGGGGGACAGATACGCAGTATTTT. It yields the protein CASSVATSGRGTDTQYF.

In DNA, the CDR3 is TGTGCCAGCAAGCGCGGTTCAGATACGCAGTATTTT. It is translated as CASKRGSDTQYF. The rearrangement uses TRBV5-4 and TRBJ2-3, with D hard to call. Germline lookup yields CDR1 SGHNT and CDR2 YYREEE (reference sequence). V gave up 6 bases and J gave up 4 bases, with 9 bases separating them. The CDR3 covers 12 residues.

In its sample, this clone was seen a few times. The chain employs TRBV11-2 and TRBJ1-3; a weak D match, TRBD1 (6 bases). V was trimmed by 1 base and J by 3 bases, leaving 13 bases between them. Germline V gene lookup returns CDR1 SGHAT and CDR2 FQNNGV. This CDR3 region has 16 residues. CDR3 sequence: CASSLAQGKGGNTIYF. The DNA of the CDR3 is TGTGCCAGCAGCTTAGCCCAGGGGAAGGGTGGAAACACCATATATTTT.

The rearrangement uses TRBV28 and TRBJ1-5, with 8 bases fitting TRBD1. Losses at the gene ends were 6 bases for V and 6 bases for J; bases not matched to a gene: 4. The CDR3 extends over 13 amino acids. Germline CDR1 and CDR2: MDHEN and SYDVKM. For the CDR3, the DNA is TGTGCCAGCAGAAGGACAGGGATTCAGCCCCAGCATTTT. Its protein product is CASRRTGIQPQHF. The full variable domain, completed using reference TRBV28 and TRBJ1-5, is DVKVTQSSRYLVKRTGEKVFLECVQDMDHENMFWYRQDPGLGLRLIYFSYDVKMKEKGDIPEGYSVSREKKERFSLILESASTNQTSMYLCASRRTGIQPQHFGDGTRLSIL.

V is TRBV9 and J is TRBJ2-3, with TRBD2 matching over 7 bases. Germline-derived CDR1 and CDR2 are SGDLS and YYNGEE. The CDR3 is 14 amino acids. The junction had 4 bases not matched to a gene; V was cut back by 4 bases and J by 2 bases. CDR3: CASSPWDYTDTQYF. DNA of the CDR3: TGTGCCAGCAGCCCTTGGGACTACACAGATACGCAGTATTTT.

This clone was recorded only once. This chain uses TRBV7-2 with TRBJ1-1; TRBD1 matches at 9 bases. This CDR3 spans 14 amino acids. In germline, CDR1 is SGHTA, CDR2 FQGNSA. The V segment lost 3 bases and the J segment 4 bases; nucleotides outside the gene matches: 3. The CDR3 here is CASSFTGGGTEAFF. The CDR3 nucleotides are TGTGCCAGCAGCTTCACAGGGGGCGGCACTGAAGCTTTCTTT.